One and the same sample provided the 21 T cell receptor beta chains below, sequenced in a study of naive and memory T cell subsets. Study-wide results and limits: Especially in CD8 cells, naive repertoires contained a few larger clonotypes, possibly CD45RA-re-expressing memory cells.

Two oligonucleotides, mixed equimolar, formed the beta constant-region primer covering TRBC1 and TRBC2. Ligated cDNA was amplified by four rounds of PCR with nested alpha and beta constant-region primers and SP2. One entry per CDR3 protein, called by TCRdb with MiXCR from the UMI-ligation and nested PCR reads. The sample yields 95,000 to 110,000 distinct CDR3 sequences, more than 12% seen once. Their antigens are not known. Sequencing was performed on naive CD8+ T cells from blood. Source of these receptors: a human donor in good health.

The V gene is TRBV20-1, the J gene TRBJ2-3; D is possibly TRBD1 or TRBD2 (5 bases each). Germline CDR1 DFQATT, CDR2 SNEGSKA (reference sequence). V lost 0 bases and J lost 9, with 10 bases in between. The CDR3 runs 12 residues. For the CDR3, the DNA is TGCAGTGCTAGAGATGGGACGAACACGCAGTATTTT. Translating it yields CSARDGTNTQYF.

This clonotype was found many times. The chain carries TRBV7-6 and TRBJ2-4; 9 bases are shared with TRBD1. The V gene end was trimmed by 5 bases and the J gene end by 8 bases; junction bases not matched to a gene: 10. Germline CDR1 reads SGHVS; CDR2 reads FNYEAQ. The CDR3 loop spans 15 amino acids. This CDR3 is CASSPLGQGWDIQYF. In DNA, the CDR3 is TGTGCCAGCAGCCCGCTGGGACAGGGTTGGGACATTCAGTACTTC.

This clonotype was detected a few times. The gene calls are TRBV15 and TRBJ2-3, with TRBD2 matching over 8 bases. With V trimmed by 4 bases and J by 1 base, 10 bases remained unmatched. This CDR3 is built from 17 residues. Germline lookup yields CDR1 LNHNV and CDR2 YYDKDF (reference sequence). CDR3 amino acids: CATSTRVRREGTDTQYF. The CDR3 DNA reads TGTGCCACCAGCACGCGGGTCAGGCGGGAGGGCACAGATACGCAGTATTTT.

The table lists this clonotype with many counts. This chain uses TRBV12-3 or TRBV12-4 with TRBJ2-3; no clear D. Trimming cost V 10 bases and J 6 bases, with 11 bases left between them. The CDR3 totals 11 residues. In DNA form, the CDR3 reads TGTGCCACACTAACGCTTGATACGCAGTATTTT. Translating it yields CATLTLDTQYF.

The V call is TRBV4-3, the J call TRBJ2-5; a weak D match, TRBD2 (5 bases). V was clipped by 4 bases and J by 5 bases, with 14 bases between them. The germline gives CDR1 LGHNA, CDR2 YSLEER. There are 14 residues in the CDR3. CDR3 bases: TGCGCCAGCAGCCCCTTACTAGGGCTGGAGACCCAGTACTTC. Its translation: CASSPLLGLETQYF.

The sample holds a few counts of this clonotype. The chain couples TRBV12-3 or TRBV12-4 to TRBJ2-3; no clear D. Trimming took off 5 bases at V and 2 bases at J, with 5 bases between the two ends. This CDR3 comprises 12 residues. The CDR3 DNA reads as TGTGCCAGCAGTCTCTACACAGATACGCAGTATTTT. Its translation is CASSLYTDTQYF.

The V and J genes are TRBV12-3 or TRBV12-4 and TRBJ2-7; weak D call: TRBD1 (5 bases). The CDR3 covers 12 residues. V was shortened by 5 bases and J by 3 bases, with 8 bases between the two germline ends. DNA of the CDR3: TGTGCCAGCAGTAGAGACAGCTACGAGCAGTACTTC. Protein: CASSRDSYEQYF.

This chain connects TRBV27 to TRBJ2-1; 10 bases are shared with TRBD2. The CDR3 sequence is 15 residues long. Germline V lookup: CDR1 MNHEY, CDR2 SMNVEV (reference sequence). V lost 6 bases and J lost 4; bases outside the gene matches: 6. Here the CDR3 DNA reads TGTGCCAGCAGAACCGGGACTAGCGCGTACAATGAGCAGTTCTTC. As protein: CASRTGTSAYNEQFF.

This clonotype was detected a few times. V is TRBV16 and J is TRBJ2-1, with TRBD1 matching 10 bases. Trimming removed 8 bases from V and 8 bases from J; junction bases left unmatched: 12. Germline CDR1 reads KGHSY; CDR2 reads FQNENV. This CDR3 comprises 15 residues. CDR3 sequence: CASADLGQGLDEQFF. The CDR3 DNA reads as TGTGCCAGCGCGGACTTGGGACAGGGGCTGGATGAGCAGTTCTTC.

This clonotype was observed at least ten times. The V gene is TRBV29-1, the J gene TRBJ2-1; tentative D call: TRBD2 (5 bases). The germline V gene has CDR1 SQVTM and CDR2 ANQGSEA. V lost 0 bases and J lost 5, with 5 bases in between. This CDR3 region has 12 residues. This chain's CDR3 is CSVEELDNEQFF. The CDR3 bases are TGCAGCGTTGAAGAACTAGACAATGAGCAGTTCTTC.

The chain uses TRBV20-1 and TRBJ2-1; a possible D gene is TRBD1 (6 bases). This CDR3 region has 12 residues. The germline V gene encodes CDR1 DFQATT and CDR2 SNEGSKA (reference sequence). The V and J ends lost 5 bases and 9 bases respectively, with 14 bases between them. CDR3 DNA sequence: TGCAGTGCTCTAACCACAGGGTCTGAGCAGTTCTTC. Amino acid sequence: CSALTTGSEQFF.

The gene calls are TRBV20-1 and TRBJ2-1; 9 nucleotides agree with TRBD1. This CDR3 has 14 residues. V shed 7 bases, J shed 4 bases, and the junction held 8 bases outside the gene matches. Looked up from germline, CDR1 is DFQATT and CDR2 is SNEGSKA (reference sequence). CDR3 protein: CSGRPTGGYNEQFF. The CDR3 region has the DNA TGCAGTGGACGACCGACAGGGGGGTACAATGAGCAGTTCTTC.

The chain joins TRBV9 to TRBJ2-5; 12 positions agree with TRBD2. The ends lost 5 bases at V and 7 bases at J; junction bases unmatched: 6. This CDR3 has 14 residues. Germline loops: CDR1 SGDLS, CDR2 YYNGEE. The CDR3 loop reads CASSATSGGWTQYF. In nucleotides, the CDR3 is TGTGCCAGCAGTGCGACTAGCGGGGGTTGGACCCAGTACTTC.

The CDR3 DNA is TGTGCCAGCAGCGCAGAACTAGCGCCGCATCGTCTCCCCCACACAGATACGCAGTATTTT. It translates to CASSAELAPHRLPHTDTQYF. This chain joins TRBV5-6 and TRBJ2-3; 7 bases are shared with TRBD2. Germline CDR1 SGHDT, CDR2 YYEEEE. Unmatched junction bases numbered 22, after V lost 4 bases and J lost 2 bases. The CDR3 contains 20 residues.

This clonotype has ten or more counts. The rearrangement joins TRBV12-3 or TRBV12-4 to TRBJ2-1; tentatively, D is TRBD1 (6 bases). This CDR3 is built from 14 residues. V gave up 3 bases and J gave up 6 bases, with 12 bases separating them. This CDR3 reads CASSFTGTSNEQFF. The CDR3 DNA follows: TGTGCCAGCAGTTTTACAGGGACGAGCAATGAGCAGTTCTTC.

There are many counts of this clonotype. This chain links TRBV5-4 with TRBJ1-1, with 7 bases lining up with TRBD1. Trimming took 4 bases from V and 0 from J; bases not matched to a gene: 12. The CDR3 contains 17 residues. Looked up from germline, CDR1 is SGHNT and CDR2 is YYREEE (reference sequence). The CDR3 DNA is TGTGCCAGCAGCCTTTCGACAGGACAGGAAATGAACACTGAAGCTTTCTTT. Its protein is CASSLSTGQEMNTEAFF.

The gene calls are TRBV27 and TRBJ2-5, with D unclear. This CDR3 comprises 10 residues. V was trimmed by 7 bases and J by 6 bases, leaving 6 bases between them. Per germline, CDR1 MNHEY and CDR2 SMNVEV (reference sequence). The CDR3 sequence: CASTQKTQYF. CDR3 DNA sequence: TGTGCCAGCACCCAGAAGACCCAGTACTTC.

The table lists this clonotype with a few counts. This chain connects TRBV4-3 to TRBJ1-3, with D tentatively TRBD1 (5 bases). Per germline, CDR1 LGHNA and CDR2 YSLEER. Trimming left V 3 bases short and J 2 bases short, with 11 bases between. The CDR3 sequence is 15 residues long. The chain's CDR3 is CASSHNQGTGNTIYF. In nucleotides, the CDR3 is TGCGCCAGCAGCCATAATCAGGGAACTGGAAACACCATATATTTT.

At least ten counts were recorded for this clonotype. The chain combines TRBV27 with TRBJ2-7; D not resolved. CDR1 MNHEY and CDR2 SMNVEV come from the germline V gene (reference sequence). V shed 3 bases and J shed 2 bases, with 8 bases lying between them. The CDR3 consists of 13 residues. The CDR3 coding sequence is TGTGCCAGCAGTTTTCACAGTACCTACGAGCAGTACTTC. It translates to CASSFHSTYEQYF.

Ten or more counts support this clonotype. The V gene is TRBV3-1, the J gene TRBJ2-3; D is ambiguous. V was shortened by 1 base and J by 4 bases, with 18 bases between the two germline ends. The CDR3 loop spans 17 amino acids. Germline-derived CDR1 and CDR2 are LGHDT and YNNKEL (reference sequence). The CDR3 nucleotides are TGTGCCAGCAGCCAAGTCCCAAGCGCATATCCCGCAGATACGCAGTATTTT. Protein product: CASSQVPSAYPADTQYF.

This clonotype has ten or more counts. The gene calls are TRBV30 and TRBJ2-1; TRBD2 aligns across 8 bases. This CDR3 is 13 amino acids long. Trimming took 6 bases from V and 3 from J; bases not matched to a gene: 4. The germline gives CDR1 GTSNPN, CDR2 SVGIG (reference sequence). The CDR3, as DNA: TGTGCCTGTACTAGCGGCAACTACAATGAGCAGTTCTTC. This gives the protein CACTSGNYNEQFF.